This T cell receptor (beta chain) was profiled in a study of early T cells in non-severe SARS-CoV-2 infection. Study context: RNA in bulk from unsorted whole blood was sequenced, and chains were unpaired.

Each cDNA molecule carried a unique molecular identifier. TCRdb called the 5' RACE reads again in MiXCR, with one record for every CDR3 protein. The table lists around 31,000 distinct CDR3 sequences, 8.5% to 10% of them singletons. Study-wide points: CD4 and private specificities were missed by VDJdb matching, which favored anti-spike CD8 responses.

The CDR3 length is 17 residues. Germline assignment: CDR1 SGHDT and CDR2 YYEEEE. The V and J ends lost 2 bases and 4 bases, in that order; junction bases with no gene match: 14. Worth noting for this clonotype: Its antigen is still unknown. The conserved phenylalanine or tryptophan normally closing the CDR3 is absent here, so this likely arose from a read error.

V is TRBV5-6 and J is TRBJ1-2; the match to TRBD1 covers 7 bases. Sequencing was carried out using whole blood. The clonotype comes from an adult who was a healthcare worker with PCR-confirmed SARS-CoV-2 infection or an uninfected control (not recorded which). CDR3 DNA sequence: TGTGCCAGCAGCTTCGGCACAGGGGTCCGAAAGAGCTATGGCTACACCTCC. Its protein product is CASSFGTGVRKSYGYTS.